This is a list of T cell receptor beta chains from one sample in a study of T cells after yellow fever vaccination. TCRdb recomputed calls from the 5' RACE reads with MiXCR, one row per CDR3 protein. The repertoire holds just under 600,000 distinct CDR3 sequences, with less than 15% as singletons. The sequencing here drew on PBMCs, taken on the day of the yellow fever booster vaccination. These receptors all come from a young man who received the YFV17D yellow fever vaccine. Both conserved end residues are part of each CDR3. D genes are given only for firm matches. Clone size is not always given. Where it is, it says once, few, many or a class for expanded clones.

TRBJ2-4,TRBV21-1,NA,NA,CASSTRLAGGPFGDGLAKNIQYF,TGTGCCAGCAGCACCCGACTAGCGGGAGGGCCGTTTGGGGACGGACTAGCCAAAAACATTCAGTACTTC
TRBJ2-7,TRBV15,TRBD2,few,CATSRVGGIRVDYEQYF,TGTGCCACCAGCAGAGTCGGGGGGATTAGGGTCGACTACGAGCAGTACTTC
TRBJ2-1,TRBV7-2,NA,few,CASSPGGLGYNEQFF,TGTGCCAGCAGCCCCGGTGGCCTCGGATACAATGAGCAGTTCTTC
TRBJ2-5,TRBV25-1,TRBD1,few,CASSAPTGHGKETQYF,TGTGCCAGCAGTGCTCCGACAGGGCACGGGAAAGAGACCCAGTACTTC
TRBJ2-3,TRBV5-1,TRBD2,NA,CASSLPLADSTDTQYF,TGCGCCAGCAGCCTGCCCCTAGCGGATAGCACAGATACGCAGTATTTT
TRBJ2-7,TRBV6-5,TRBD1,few,CASSYGAGGSDEQYF,TGTGCCAGCAGTTACGGGGCAGGGGGCTCTGATGAGCAGTACTTC
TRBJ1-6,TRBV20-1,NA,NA,CSARGGGGSPLHF,TGCAGTGCCCGGGGTGGGGGAGGTTCACCCCTCCACTTT
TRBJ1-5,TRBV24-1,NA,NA,CATSDSRPRTGGGQPQHF,TGTGCCACCAGTGATTCTCGCCCGCGGACCGGGGGCGGTCAGCCCCAGCATTTT
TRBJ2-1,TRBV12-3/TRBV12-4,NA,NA,CASSFGLGKNEQFF,TGTGCCAGCAGTTTCGGACTCGGGAAAAATGAGCAGTTCTTC
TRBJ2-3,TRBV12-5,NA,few,CASGPGDGTDTQYF,TGTGCTAGTGGCCCGGGCGATGGCACAGATACGCAGTATTTT
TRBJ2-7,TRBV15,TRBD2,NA,CATSRGPSGRAYEQYF,TGTGCCACCAGCAGAGGCCCTAGCGGGAGAGCCTACGAGCAGTACTTC
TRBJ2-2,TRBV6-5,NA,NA,CASSYSTRAGGELFF,TGTGCCAGCAGTTACTCCACCAGGGCGGGCGGGGAGCTGTTTTTT
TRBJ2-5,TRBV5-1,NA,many,CASSLEGYQETQYF,TGCGCCAGCAGCTTGGAGGGGTACCAAGAGACCCAGTACTTC
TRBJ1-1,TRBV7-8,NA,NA,CASSLGGSLTRLNTEAFF,TGTGCCAGCAGCTTAGGGGGTAGTCTGACCCGGCTGAACACTGAAGCTTTCTTT
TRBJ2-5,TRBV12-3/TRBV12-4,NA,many,CASRLTGQETQYF,TGTGCCAGCAGACTTACAGGGCAAGAGACCCAGTACTTC
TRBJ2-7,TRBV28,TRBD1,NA,CASSPALGQGGTYEQYF,TGTGCCAGCAGTCCCGCGCTGGGACAGGGCGGAACCTACGAGCAGTACTTC
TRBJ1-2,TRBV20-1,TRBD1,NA,CSASLTGGREYGYTF,TGCAGTGCTAGCCTGACAGGGGGGCGCGAGTATGGCTACACCTTC
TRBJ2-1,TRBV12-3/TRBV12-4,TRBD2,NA,CASSRSGEYNEQFF,TGTGCCAGCAGTCGGAGCGGGGAATACAATGAGCAGTTCTTC
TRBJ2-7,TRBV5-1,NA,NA,CASSLRALSYEQYF,TGCGCCAGCAGCCTCCGGGCCCTATCCTACGAGCAGTACTTC
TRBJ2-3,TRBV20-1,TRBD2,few,CSARGLAGVSTDTQYF,TGCAGTGCTAGGGGACTAGCGGGGGTGAGCACAGATACGCAGTATTTT
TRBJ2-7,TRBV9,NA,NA,CASSPVGDSVNYEQYF,TGTGCCAGCAGCCCAGTAGGAGATAGCGTAAACTACGAGCAGTACTTC
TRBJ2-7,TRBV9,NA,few,CASSSQGGGGSEQYF,TGTGCCAGCAGCTCCCAGGGGGGGGGAGGCTCCGAGCAGTACTTC
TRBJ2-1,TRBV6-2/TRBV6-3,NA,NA,CASSYSPRKAYNEQFF,TGTGCCAGCAGTTACTCGCCCCGCAAGGCCTACAATGAGCAGTTCTTC
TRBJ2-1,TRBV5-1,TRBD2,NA,CASRALTGTSGTLGSYNEQFF,TGCGCCAGCAGAGCCCTAACCGGGACTAGCGGGACCCTTGGCTCCTACAATGAGCAGTTCTTC
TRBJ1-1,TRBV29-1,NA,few,CSVADKLNTEAFF,TGCAGCGTTGCAGACAAACTGAACACTGAAGCTTTCTTT
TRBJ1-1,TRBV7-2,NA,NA,CASSLQGGYTEAFF,TGTGCCAGCAGCTTACAGGGAGGGTACACTGAAGCTTTCTTT
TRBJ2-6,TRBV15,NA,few,CAATKGGVSGANVLTF,TGTGCCGCAACCAAAGGGGGAGTCTCTGGGGCCAACGTCCTGACTTTC
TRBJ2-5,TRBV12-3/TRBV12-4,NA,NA,CTSSPRPQETQYF,TGTACCAGCAGTCCCCGTCCTCAAGAGACCCAGTACTTC
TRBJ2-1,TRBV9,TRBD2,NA,CASCQGGSGSEQFF,TGTGCCAGCTGCCAAGGAGGTAGCGGGAGTGAGCAGTTCTTC
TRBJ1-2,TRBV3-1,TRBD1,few,CASSKGTVYGYTF,TGTGCCAGCAGCAAGGGGACAGTCTATGGCTACACCTTC
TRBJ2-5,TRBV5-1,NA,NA,CASTEFYAETQYF,TGCGCCAGCACGGAGTTTTACGCCGAGACCCAGTACTTC
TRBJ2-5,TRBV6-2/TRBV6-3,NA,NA,CASSYLREETQYF,TGTGCCAGCAGTTACTTGCGAGAAGAGACCCAGTACTTC
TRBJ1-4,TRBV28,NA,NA,CASALPGATTNEKLFF,TGTGCCAGCGCCTTACCGGGCGCGACGACTAATGAAAAACTGTTTTTT
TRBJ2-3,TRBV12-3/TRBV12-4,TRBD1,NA,CASSRDRGFYTQYF,TGTGCCAGCAGCCGCGACAGGGGGTTTTATACGCAGTATTTT
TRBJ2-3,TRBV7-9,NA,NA,CASSLYVDTQYF,TGTGCCAGCAGCTTATATGTAGATACGCAGTATTTT
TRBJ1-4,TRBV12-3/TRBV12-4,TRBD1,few,CASSSRPRTGGSTNEKLFF,TGTGCCAGCAGCTCCCGGCCCCGGACAGGGGGTTCGACTAATGAAAAACTGTTTTTT
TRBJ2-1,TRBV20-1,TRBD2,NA,CSAPSGGVGNEQFF,TGCAGTGCTCCTAGCGGGGGAGTGGGGAATGAGCAGTTCTTC
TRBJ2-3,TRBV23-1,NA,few,CASSQSHSKDTQYF,TGCGCCAGCAGTCAATCGCACAGCAAAGATACGCAGTATTTT
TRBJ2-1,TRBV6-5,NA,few,CASSYARRVNEQFF,TGTGCCAGCAGTTACGCCAGACGGGTCAATGAGCAGTTCTTC
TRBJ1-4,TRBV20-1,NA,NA,CSAHPGPKGEKLFF,TGCAGTGCTCACCCCGGTCCAAAGGGTGAAAAACTGTTTTTT
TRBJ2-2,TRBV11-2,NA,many,CASSETDSNTGELFF,TGTGCCAGCAGTGAGACGGATTCGAACACCGGGGAGCTGTTTTTT
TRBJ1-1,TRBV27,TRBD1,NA,CASSSLTGVGVAYTEAFF,TGTGCCAGCAGTTCCCTGACAGGGGTGGGGGTTGCGTACACTGAAGCTTTCTTT
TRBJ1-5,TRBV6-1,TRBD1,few,CASSNTGENQPQHF,TGTGCCAGCAGTAATACAGGGGAAAATCAGCCCCAGCATTTT
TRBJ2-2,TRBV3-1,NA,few,CASTDYSTGELFF,TGTGCCAGTACCGACTATTCCACCGGGGAGCTGTTTTTT
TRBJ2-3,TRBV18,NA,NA,CASSPPGDTNTQYF,TGTGCCAGCTCACCACCGGGGGACACCAATACGCAGTATTTT
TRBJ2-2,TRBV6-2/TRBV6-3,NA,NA,CASSYDSIGELFF,TGTGCCAGCAGTTATGACAGCATCGGGGAGCTGTTTTTT
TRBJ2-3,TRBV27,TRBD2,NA,CATHRGTSGRSTQYF,TGTGCCACCCATCGGGGGACTAGCGGGAGGTCAACGCAGTATTTT
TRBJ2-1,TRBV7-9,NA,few,CASSSGVYSYNEQFF,TGTGCCAGCAGCTCGGGTGTTTACTCCTACAATGAGCAGTTCTTC
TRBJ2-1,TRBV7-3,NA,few,CASSLQGGLYNEQFF,TGTGCCAGCAGCTTACAGGGGGGGCTTTACAATGAGCAGTTCTTC
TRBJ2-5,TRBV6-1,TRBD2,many,CASSTSGGRTFQTQYF,TGTGCCAGCAGTACCTCCGGCGGGAGGACATTCCAGACCCAGTACTTC